This TCR beta chain was captured in a study of monozygotic twins with cystic fibrosis. The study, taken as a whole, reports: The repertoire was suggested to be naive-dominated, clonality median about 0.01.

This clone occurred once. Antigen specificity is unknown. Assay used: immunoSEQ multiplex PCR; TCRdb lists only in-frame clones, some missing. The data contain around 21,000 clones, roughly 89% of them singletons. This clonotype originated in a woman aged 25 to 39 with cystic fibrosis. The sequencing sample was made of blood.

For the CDR3, the DNA is TGTGCCAGCAGCCCTGGCACAAGGAGCTCCTACGAGCAGTACTTC. The encoded protein is CASSPGTRSSYEQYF. The rearrangement joins TRBV5-8 to TRBJ2-7; D ambiguous. CDR1 and CDR2 from the germline V gene are SGHTS and YDEGEE. This CDR3 has 15 residues. Trimming took 4 bases from V and 0 from J, leaving 14 bases between them.